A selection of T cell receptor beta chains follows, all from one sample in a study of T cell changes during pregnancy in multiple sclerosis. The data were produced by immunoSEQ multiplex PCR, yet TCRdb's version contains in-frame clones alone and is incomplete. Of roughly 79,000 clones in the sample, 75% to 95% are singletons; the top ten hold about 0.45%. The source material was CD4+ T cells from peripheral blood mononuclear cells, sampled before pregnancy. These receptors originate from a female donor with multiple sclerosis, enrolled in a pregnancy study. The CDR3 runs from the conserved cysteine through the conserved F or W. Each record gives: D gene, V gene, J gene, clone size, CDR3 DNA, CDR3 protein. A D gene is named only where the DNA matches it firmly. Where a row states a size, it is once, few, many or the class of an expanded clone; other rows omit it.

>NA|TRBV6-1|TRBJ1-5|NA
TGTGCCAGCAGCAGAGGGGGAGATCAGCCCCAGCATTTT
CASSRGGDQPQHF
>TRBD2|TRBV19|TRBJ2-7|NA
TGTGCCAGTAGTATCCAATCTAGCGGGAGTGCGTACGAGCAGTACTTC
CASSIQSSGSAYEQYF
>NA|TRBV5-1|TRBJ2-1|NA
TGCGCCAGCAGCTTGCGGGGGGCCGGCAATGAGCAGTTCTTC
CASSLRGAGNEQFF
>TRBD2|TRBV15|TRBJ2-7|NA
TGTGCCACCAGCAGACTAGCGGGAAGCTCCTACGAGCAGTACTTC
CATSRLAGSSYEQYF
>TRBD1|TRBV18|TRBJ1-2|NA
TGTGCCAGCTCAGCCACCGAGGGCAGGGGGGTCTATGGCTACACCTTC
CASSATEGRGVYGYTF
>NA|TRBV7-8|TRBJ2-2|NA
TGTGCCAGCAGCCATTGGCCGATTAGGGGTCCCGGGGAGCTGTTTTTT
CASSHWPIRGPGELFF
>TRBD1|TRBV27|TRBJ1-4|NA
TGTGCCAGCAGTCCCACTTACAGGGGAGCTAATGAAAAACTGTTTTTT
CASSPTYRGANEKLFF
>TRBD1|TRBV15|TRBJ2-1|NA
TGTGCCACCAGCCTCTCAGGGGGCAATGAGCAGTTCTTC
CATSLSGGNEQFF
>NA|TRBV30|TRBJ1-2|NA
TGTGCCTGGAGCGAGCAGGGGTTGCGGGGCTACACCTTC
CAWSEQGLRGYTF
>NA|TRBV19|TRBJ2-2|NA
TGTGCCAGTAGAGGACTCCCAAAACGTAAAACCACCGGGGAGCTGTTTTTT
CASRGLPKRKTTGELFF
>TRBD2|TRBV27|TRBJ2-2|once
TGTGCCAGCAGTCCCGGACTAGCGGGTTTTTCCGGGGAGCTGTTTTTT
CASSPGLAGFSGELFF
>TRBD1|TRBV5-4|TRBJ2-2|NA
TGTGCCAGCAGCATGCAACAGGGGTGGAGCGGGGAGCTGTTTTTT
CASSMQQGWSGELFF
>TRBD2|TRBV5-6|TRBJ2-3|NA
TGTGCCAGCAGCCACACTGGGGGACTAGCGGGATCTATCTTTGATACGCAGTATTTT
CASSHTGGLAGSIFDTQYF
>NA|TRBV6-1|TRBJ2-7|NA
TGTGCCAGCAGTGAAGCGCGAGTTGTGGAGTACTTC
CASSEARVVEYF
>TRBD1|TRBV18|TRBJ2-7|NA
TGTGCCAGCTCTCAAAGCACAGGGGGCCGGTACGAGCAGTACTTC
CASSQSTGGRYEQYF
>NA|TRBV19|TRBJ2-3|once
TGTGCCAGTAGTATCTCAGGATACACAGATACGCAGTATTTT
CASSISGYTDTQYF
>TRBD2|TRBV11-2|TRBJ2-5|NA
TGTGCCAGCAGTTTGACTAGCGGGGCTCGGCACTTAGAGACCCAGTACTTC
CASSLTSGARHLETQYF
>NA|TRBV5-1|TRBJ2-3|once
TGCGCCAGCAGCCCCGGATCCATCAGGGAGGACACGCAGTATTTT
CASSPGSIREDTQYF
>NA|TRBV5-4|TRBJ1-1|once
TGTGCCAGCAGGCAAGACAGCTACACTGAAGCTTTCTTT
CASRQDSYTEAFF
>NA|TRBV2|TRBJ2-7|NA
TGTGCCAGCAGTCTGGGCCCCACCTACGAGCAGTACTTC
CASSLGPTYEQYF